This passage covers 12 T cell receptor beta chains from one sample sequenced in a study of OX40 agonist ivuxolimab in advanced cancers. The table came from immunoSEQ multiplex PCR; TCRdb's copy has only in-frame clones and leaves some out. The repertoire holds around 21,000 clones, with approximately 87% as singletons. This specimen was CD4+ or CD8+ T cells sorted from blood, taken in a trial of the OX40 agonist ivuxolimab. These TCRs come from an adult with an advanced solid tumor such as melanoma, head and neck, liver or kidney cancer.

The rearrangement uses TRBV6-1 and TRBJ2-4; either TRBD1 or TRBD2 may supply D (6 bases each). In germline, CDR1 is MNHNS, CDR2 SASEGT. V was trimmed by 6 bases and J by 0 bases, leaving 12 bases between them. This CDR3 has 15 residues. This chain's CDR3 is CASRDRGPAKNIQYF. In nucleotides, the CDR3 is TGTGCCAGCAGGGACCGGGGGCCAGCCAAAAACATTCAGTACTTC.

The chain is built from TRBV6-5 and TRBJ2-2, with D maybe TRBD2 (7 bases). Trimming took 10 bases from V and 4 from J, leaving 19 bases between them. The CDR3 covers 15 residues. Germline-derived CDR1 and CDR2 are MNHEY and SVGAGI. The CDR3 region has the DNA TGTGCCACCTCCACGGGCGGGGGCAGCACCGGGGAGCTGTTTTTT. This encodes CATSTGGGSTGELFF.

J is TRBJ2-2 and V is TRBV9; weak D call: TRBD2 (6 bases). The germline V gene encodes CDR1 SGDLS and CDR2 YYNGEE. Trimming took off 7 bases at V and 1 base at J, with 14 bases between the two ends. The CDR3 has 15 amino acids. CDR3 in DNA: TGTGCCAGCGAACTAGCTCATGGGAACACCGGGGAGCTGTTTTTT. Encoded protein: CASELAHGNTGELFF.

This chain uses TRBV7-9 with TRBJ2-1, with 15 positions matching TRBD2. The CDR3 is 17 amino acids. Germline V gene sequence: CDR1 SEHNR, CDR2 FQNEAQ (reference sequence). V dropped 5 bases and J dropped 4; count of bases not matched to a gene: 6. CDR3 DNA: TGTGCCAGCAGCCCCGGACTAGCGGGGGGGCCGTACAATGAGCAGTTCTTC. Amino acids: CASSPGLAGGPYNEQFF.

The V call is TRBV27, the J call TRBJ2-3; D may be TRBD2 (6 bases). The CDR3 loop spans 17 amino acids. The ends were cut back, 2 bases at V and 5 bases at J, with 20 bases in the middle. Per germline, CDR1 MNHEY and CDR2 SMNVEV (reference sequence). As DNA, the CDR3 is TGTGCCAGCAGTTTAGATCGTGGGGGGATGAACGGAGATACGCAGTATTTT. Amino acids: CASSLDRGGMNGDTQYF.

V is TRBV4-1 and J is TRBJ1-4, with a tentative D call TRBD1 (6 bases). CDR1 is MGHRA, CDR2 YSYEKL, per germline. Between the trimmed V and J ends, which lost 0 bases and 5 bases, there was a span of 13 bases. The CDR3 contains 16 residues. The DNA of the CDR3 is TGCGCCAGCAGCCAAGAACGCAACAGGGAAAATGAAAAACTGTTTTTT. This gives the protein CASSQERNRENEKLFF.

In its sample, this clone was seen once. This chain uses TRBV9 with TRBJ2-7, with 8 positions matching TRBD1. J lost 2 bases, V lost 0 bases, and 7 bases had no gene match. CDR1 and CDR2 (germline): SGDLS, YYNGEE. This CDR3 has 16 residues. The DNA of the CDR3 is TGTGCCAGCAGCGTAGGGGCAGGGGGCCCTACCTACGAGCAGTACTTC. Protein: CASSVGAGGPTYEQYF.

The rearrangement links TRBV4-1 to TRBJ1-1, with D hard to call. Per germline, CDR1 MGHRA and CDR2 YSYEKL. V was cut by 4 bases and J by 0 bases, with 6 bases left in between. This CDR3 has 13 amino acids. CDR3 nucleotides: TGCGCCAGCAGCCCCCAGGTGAACACTGAAGCTTTCTTT. Amino acids: CASSPQVNTEAFF.

The chain combines TRBV13 with TRBJ1-2; unclear D gene. The length of the CDR3 is 13 residues. V lost 5 bases and J 5 bases, leaving 12 bases between the germline ends. Germline lookup yields CDR1 PRHDT and CDR2 FYEKMQ (reference sequence). The CDR3, as DNA: TGTGCCAGCAGCCTGGGATTATGGTATGGCTACACCTTC. Residues: CASSLGLWYGYTF.

This clone has a handful of counts. The rearrangement joins TRBV7-8 to TRBJ2-2, with 10 bases aligning to TRBD2. CDR1 is SGHVS, CDR2 FQNEAQ, per germline. The length of the CDR3 is 15 residues. Trimming took 6 bases from V and 7 from J; bases not matched to a gene: 8. CDR3 bases: TGTGCCAGCAGTCCCACTAGCGGGGTGGGCGGGGAGCTGTTTTTT. Residues: CASSPTSGVGGELFF.

The J gene is TRBJ1-1, the V gene TRBV15; 10 bases are shared with TRBD1. The CDR3 length is 16 residues. Per germline, CDR1 LNHNV and CDR2 YYDKDF (reference sequence). The V segment lost 2 bases and the J segment 5 bases; nucleotides outside the gene matches: 8. CDR3 sequence: CATSRTRQGALTEAFF. As DNA, the CDR3 is TGTGCCACCAGCAGAACCCGACAGGGGGCATTGACTGAAGCTTTCTTT. Full variable domain (missing parts from reference TRBV15 and TRBJ1-1): DAMVIQNPRYQVTQFGKPVTLSCSQTLNHNVMYWYQQKSSQAPKLLFHYYDKDFNNEADTPDNFQSRRPNTSFCFLDIRSPGLGDTAMYLCATSRTRQGALTEAFFGQGTRLTVV.

The chain recombines TRBV7-6 with TRBJ2-1; no clear D gene. CDR3 length equals 13 residues. Germline CDR1 reads SGHVS; CDR2 reads FNYEAQ. The ends were cut back, 4 bases at V and 7 bases at J, with 11 bases in the middle. The DNA for the CDR3 is TGTGCCAGCAGCTCGACCAATTTGAATGAGCAGTTCTTC. Translation: CASSSTNLNEQFF.